The 9 T cell receptor beta chains below all came from one sample that was sequenced in a study of OX40 agonist ivuxolimab in advanced cancers. Only in-frame clones appear in the TCRdb table, and some are missing; sequencing was by immunoSEQ multiplex PCR. The table records roughly 76,000 clones, about 82% of them present only once. This sample comprised CD4+ or CD8+ T cells sorted from blood, obtained in a trial of the OX40 agonist ivuxolimab. Receptors originate from an adult with an advanced solid tumor such as melanoma, head and neck, liver or kidney cancer.

This sequence joins TRBV5-4 and TRBJ2-3; D call uncertain. This CDR3 is 14 amino acids long. V lost 4 bases, J lost 1 base, and 10 bases lay in between. In germline, CDR1 is SGHNT, CDR2 YYREEE (reference sequence). The CDR3 here is CASSPLPGTDTQYF. The CDR3 DNA follows: TGTGCCAGCAGCCCCCTCCCCGGCACAGATACGCAGTATTTT.

This clone appeared a few times. The chain carries TRBV28 and TRBJ2-5; D is perhaps TRBD2 (6 bases). CDR1 is MDHEN and CDR2 is SYDVKM in the germline V gene. Deletions cut 1 base from V and 1 base from J, with 13 bases between. The CDR3 runs to 16 residues. Written as DNA, the CDR3 is TGTGCCAGCAGTTTATTCCCCCAGCGGGTCCAAGAGACCCAGTACTTC. Translation gives CASSLFPQRVQETQYF.

J is TRBJ1-2 and V is TRBV5-5; D is perhaps TRBD1 (5 bases). Germline CDR1 and CDR2: SGHKS and YYEKEE (reference sequence). V lost 6 bases, J lost 3 bases, and 18 bases lay in between. The CDR3 runs to 15 residues. CDR3: CASNIWLWGDYGYTF. CDR3 DNA sequence: TGTGCCAGCAATATTTGGTTGTGGGGGGACTATGGCTACACCTTC.

This clone was recorded only once. The gene calls are TRBV4-3 and TRBJ2-5, with D possibly TRBD2 on 5 matching bases. Trimming cost V 2 bases and J 7 bases, with 17 bases left between them. CDR3 size: 15 residues. Germline V gene data show CDR1 as LGHNA and CDR2 as YSLEER. In nucleotides, the CDR3 is TGCGCCAGCAGCCAAAGGATCCAAGGGAGCGGGACCCAGTACTTC. It is translated as CASSQRIQGSGTQYF.

The V call is TRBV5-1, the J call TRBJ1-1; 11 bases fit TRBD1. The ends lost 0 bases at V and 6 bases at J; junction bases unmatched: 10. Germline values: CDR1 SGHRS, CDR2 YFSETQ. The CDR3 is 17 amino acids. The CDR3 region has the DNA TGCGCCAGCAGCTTGGAGCTACTAGGACAGGGGGCGGCTGAAGCTTTCTTT. Amino acids: CASSLELLGQGAAEAFF.

This sequence joins TRBV27 and TRBJ1-5; D gene uncertain. V gave up 3 bases and J gave up 0 bases, with 9 bases separating them. The CDR3 totals 15 residues. Germline CDR1 reads MNHEY; CDR2 reads SMNVEV (reference sequence). The CDR3 DNA reads as TGTGCCAGCAGTTTCGGACGGCATAGCAATCAGCCCCAGCATTTT. Its protein product is CASSFGRHSNQPQHF.

The rearrangement joins TRBV5-5 to TRBJ2-7; TRBD2 agrees at 7 bases. CDR3 length: 14 residues. CDR1 is SGHKS and CDR2 is YYEKEE in the germline V gene (reference sequence). The V segment lost 5 bases and the J segment 0 bases; nucleotides outside the gene matches: 5. The CDR3 protein is CASRTWGGSYEQYF. CDR3 DNA: TGTGCCAGCAGGACGTGGGGGGGCTCCTACGAGCAGTACTTC.

This chain joins TRBV4-1 and TRBJ1-2; 7 nucleotides agree with TRBD1. Germline loops: CDR1 MGHRA, CDR2 YSYEKL. The junction had 8 bases not matched to a gene; V was cut back by 5 bases and J by 2 bases. The CDR3 loop spans 15 amino acids. CDR3 region: CASSYRDSLNYGYTF. The CDR3 nucleotides read TGCGCCAGCAGCTACCGGGACAGTCTGAACTATGGCTACACCTTC.

As for this clone: The sample holds other DNA sequences that translate to the same CDR3. The chain combines TRBV6-5 with TRBJ1-4; D unresolved. V lost 0 bases to trimming and J lost 8 bases, with 10 bases between them. The CDR3 is made up of 14 amino acids. CDR1 MNHEY and CDR2 SVGAGI come from the germline V gene. The CDR3 protein is CASSYSGVREKLFF. DNA of the CDR3: TGTGCCAGCAGTTACTCCGGGGTACGAGAAAAACTGTTTTTT.